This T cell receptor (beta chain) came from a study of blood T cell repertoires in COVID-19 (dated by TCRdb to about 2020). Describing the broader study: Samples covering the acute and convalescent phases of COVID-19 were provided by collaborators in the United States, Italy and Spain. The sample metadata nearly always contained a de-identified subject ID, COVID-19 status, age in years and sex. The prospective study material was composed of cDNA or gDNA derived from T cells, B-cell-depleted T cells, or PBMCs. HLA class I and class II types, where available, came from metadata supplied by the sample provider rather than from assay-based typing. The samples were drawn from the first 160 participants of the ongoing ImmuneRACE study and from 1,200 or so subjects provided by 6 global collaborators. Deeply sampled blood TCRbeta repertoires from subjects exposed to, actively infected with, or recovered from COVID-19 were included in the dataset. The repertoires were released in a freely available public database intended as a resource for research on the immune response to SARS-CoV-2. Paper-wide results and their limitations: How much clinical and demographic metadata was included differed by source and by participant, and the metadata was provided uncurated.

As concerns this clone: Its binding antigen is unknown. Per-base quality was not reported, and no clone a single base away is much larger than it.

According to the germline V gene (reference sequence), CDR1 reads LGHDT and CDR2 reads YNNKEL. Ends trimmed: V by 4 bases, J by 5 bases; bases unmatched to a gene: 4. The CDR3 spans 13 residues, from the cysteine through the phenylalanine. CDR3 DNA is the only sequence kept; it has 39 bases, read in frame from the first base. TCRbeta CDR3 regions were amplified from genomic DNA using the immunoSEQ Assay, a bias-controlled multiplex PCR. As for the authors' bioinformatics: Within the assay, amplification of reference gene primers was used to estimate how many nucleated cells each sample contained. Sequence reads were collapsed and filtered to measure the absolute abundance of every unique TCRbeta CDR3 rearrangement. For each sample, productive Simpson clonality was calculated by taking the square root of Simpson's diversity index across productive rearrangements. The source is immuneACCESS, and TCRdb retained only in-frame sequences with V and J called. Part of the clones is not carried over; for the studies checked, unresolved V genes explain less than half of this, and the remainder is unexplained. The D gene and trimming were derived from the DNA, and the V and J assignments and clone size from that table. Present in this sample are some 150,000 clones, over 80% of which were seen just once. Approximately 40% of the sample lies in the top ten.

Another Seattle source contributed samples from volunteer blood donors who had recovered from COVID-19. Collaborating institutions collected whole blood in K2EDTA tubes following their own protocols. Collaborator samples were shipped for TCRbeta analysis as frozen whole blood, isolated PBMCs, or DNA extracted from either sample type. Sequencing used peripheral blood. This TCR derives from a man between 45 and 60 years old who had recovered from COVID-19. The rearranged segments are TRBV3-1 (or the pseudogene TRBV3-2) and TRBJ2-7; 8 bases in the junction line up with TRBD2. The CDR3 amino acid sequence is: CASSRGGGNEQYF. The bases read TGTGCCAGCAGCCGAGGCGGGGGGAACGAGCAGTACTTC.